The 11 T cell receptor beta chains listed next were all sequenced from one sample in a study of T cells in tumors after PD-1 blockade. This table comes from immunoSEQ multiplex PCR, and its TCRdb copy is limited to in-frame clones, with some not included. The table lists 61,000 or so clones, just under 80% of them singletons. The source material was PBMCs, sampled before anti-PD-1 treatment. The receptor source for this set is a human donor with basal cell carcinoma.

The chain uses TRBV7-3 and TRBJ2-7; the match to TRBD2 covers 8 bases. CDR1 is SGHTA and CDR2 is FQGTGA in the germline V gene. There are 13 residues in the CDR3. Trimming at V came to 2 bases and at J to 6 bases, leaving 3 bases not matched to a gene. CDR3 in DNA: TGTGCCAGCAGCTTAGGGACTAGAGGCGAGCAGTACTTC. This codes for CASSLGTRGEQYF.

The chain carries TRBV7-9 and TRBJ2-1; 10 nucleotides match TRBD2. Germline V CDR1 and CDR2: SEHNR, FQNEAQ (reference sequence). This CDR3 spans 15 amino acids. V lost 5 bases to trimming and J lost 3 bases; unmatched junction nucleotides: 4. CDR3 sequence (DNA): TGTGCCAGCAGCCGTAGCGGGGGGAGCTACAATGAGCAGTTCTTC. It specifies CASSRSGGSYNEQFF.

The rearrangement links TRBV15 to TRBJ1-4; D is ambiguous. This CDR3 contains 15 residues. Germline CDR1 LNHNV, CDR2 YYDKDF (reference sequence). V was cut by 0 bases and J by 2 bases, with 7 bases left in between. CDR3 nucleotide sequence: TGTGCCACCAGCAGAGATCAGGAGACTAATGAAAAACTGTTTTTT. It specifies CATSRDQETNEKLFF.

The sample holds one count of this clone. The V call is TRBV6-5, the J call TRBJ2-7; 9 bases fit TRBD1. Trimming cost V 9 bases and J 1 base; bases outside gene matches: 7. The germline CDR1 and CDR2 sequences are MNHEY and SVGAGI. This CDR3 region has 14 residues. CDR3 region: CASQPGTGSYEQYF. In nucleotides, the CDR3 is TGTGCCAGTCAACCCGGGACAGGGTCCTACGAGCAGTACTTC.

This clone was counted ten times or more. J is TRBJ2-2 and V is TRBV15; no clear D. The CDR3 length is 13 residues. Per germline, CDR1 LNHNV and CDR2 YYDKDF (reference sequence). The V and J ends lost 0 bases and 6 bases respectively, with 5 bases between them. The CDR3: CATSRDYPGELFF. In DNA, the CDR3 is TGTGCCACCAGCAGAGATTATCCCGGGGAGCTGTTTTTT.

This chain uses TRBV7-9 with TRBJ1-4; D uncertain. Germline CDR1 SEHNR, CDR2 FQNEAQ (reference sequence). This CDR3 is built from 15 residues. V lost 2 bases to trimming and J lost 5 bases, with 12 bases between them. The chain's CDR3 is CASSLSSAGNEKLFF. The CDR3 coding sequence is TGTGCCAGCAGCTTAAGTTCGGCAGGAAATGAAAAACTGTTTTTT.

CDR3 coding DNA: TGTGCCTGGAAGACACTAGCGGGGAATAGAGATACGCAGTATTTT. Amino acid sequence: CAWKTLAGNRDTQYF. This chain uses TRBV30 with TRBJ2-3, with 10 bases matching TRBD2. The trim removed 4 bases at V and 5 bases at J, leaving 9 bases unmatched. The CDR3 runs 15 residues. Germline loops: CDR1 GTSNPN, CDR2 SVGIG (reference sequence).

This clone was picked up one time. J is TRBJ2-5 and V is TRBV11-3; TRBD2 agrees at 8 bases. Germline V lookup: CDR1 SGHNT, CDR2 YENEEA. This CDR3 has 15 residues. V was clipped by 0 bases and J by 2 bases; unmatched bases: 2. CDR3 DNA sequence: TGTGCCAGCAGCTTAGATGGCGGGGGGCAAGAGACCCAGTACTTC. This sequence encodes CASSLDGGGQETQYF.

J is TRBJ2-1 and V is TRBV5-1; possibly TRBD2 for D (5 bases). The CDR3 is 13 residues long. Trimming shortened V by 0 bases and J by 6 bases, and 7 bases separated the two germline ends. The germline CDR1 and CDR2 sequences are SGHRS and YFSETQ. CDR3 in DNA: TGCGCCAGCAGCTTGGGGACTTCCAATGAGCAGTTCTTC. Amino acids: CASSLGTSNEQFF.

The CDR3 DNA sequence: TGTGCCAGCAGCTTAGGGGGATTCACAGATACGCAGTATTTT. Translated, it gives CASSLGGFTDTQYF. The chain links TRBV7-9 to TRBJ2-3; D call uncertain. V lost 1 base to trimming and J lost 2 bases, with 7 bases between them. CDR3 length: 14 residues. Per the germline V gene, CDR1 is SEHNR and CDR2 is FQNEAQ (reference sequence).

The chain carries TRBV30 and TRBJ1-6; TRBD1 matches at 9 bases. Germline lookup yields CDR1 GTSNPN and CDR2 SVGIG (reference sequence). The junction had 11 bases not matched to a gene; V was cut back by 3 bases and J by 5 bases. There are 17 residues in the CDR3. Here the CDR3 reads CAWRYPGTGRNNSPLHF. CDR3 bases: TGTGCCTGGAGATACCCCGGGACAGGGCGTAATAATTCACCCCTCCACTTT.